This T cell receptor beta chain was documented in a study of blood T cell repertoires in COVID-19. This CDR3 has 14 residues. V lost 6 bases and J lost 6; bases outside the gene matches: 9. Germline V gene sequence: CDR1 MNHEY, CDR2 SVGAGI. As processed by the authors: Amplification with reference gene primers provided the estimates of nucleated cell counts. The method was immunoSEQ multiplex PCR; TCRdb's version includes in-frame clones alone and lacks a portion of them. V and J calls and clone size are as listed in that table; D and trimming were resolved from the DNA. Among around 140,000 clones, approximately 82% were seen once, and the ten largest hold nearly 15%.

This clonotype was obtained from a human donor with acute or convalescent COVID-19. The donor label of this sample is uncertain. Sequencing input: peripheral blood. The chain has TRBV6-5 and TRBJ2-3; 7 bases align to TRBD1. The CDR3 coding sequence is TGTGCCAGCAGCCGACAGGGCCCGCCGGATACGCAGTATTTT. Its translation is CASSRQGPPDTQYF.